The 18 T cell receptor beta chains given below trace back to one sample, sequenced in a study of T cell changes during pregnancy in multiple sclerosis. Clones were sequenced by immunoSEQ multiplex PCR, and TCRdb holds only the in-frame ones, with some missing. The sample has fewer than 100,000 clones; just over 90% are singletons. The sample was peripheral blood, taken after pregnancy. These receptors were obtained from a female donor in good health, enrolled as a control in a pregnancy study.

The chain couples TRBV19 to TRBJ2-2, with D possibly TRBD2 on 6 matching bases. Per germline, CDR1 LNHDA and CDR2 SQIVND (reference sequence). V was pared by 3 bases and J by 6 bases, with 8 bases between. This CDR3 has 13 amino acids. The chain's CDR3 is CASSISGAGELFF. CDR3 in DNA: TGTGCCAGTAGTATTTCGGGAGCCGGGGAGCTGTTTTTT. Full variable domain (missing parts from reference TRBV19 and TRBJ2-2): DGGITQSPKYLFRKEGQNVTLSCEQNLNHDAMYWYRQDPGQGLRLIYYSQIVNDFQKGDIAEGYSVSREKKESFPLTVTSAQKNPTAFYLCASSISGAGELFFGEGSRLTVL.

This chain links TRBV6-4 with TRBJ2-1, with D tentatively TRBD1 (8 bases). V was trimmed by 5 bases and J by 4 bases, leaving 12 bases between them. The CDR3 has 14 residues. Germline V gene sequence: CDR1 MRHNA, CDR2 SNTAGT. The DNA of the CDR3 is TGTGCCAGCAGTAAACAGGGGGGGTACAATGAGCAGTTCTTC. It codes for CASSKQGGYNEQFF.

The chain recombines TRBV7-3 with TRBJ1-3; TRBD1 is a possible D gene (5 bases). The CDR3 has 15 residues. From germline, CDR1 is SGHTA and CDR2 FQGTGA. Trimming pared 5 bases from V and 4 bases from J, leaving 15 bases between. CDR3 loop: CASSTSGLIGNTIYF. DNA for the CDR3: TGTGCCAGCAGCACGTCGGGACTTATAGGAAACACCATATATTTT.

In nucleotides, the CDR3 is TGTGCCAGCAGCCTCGGGACACGGGCCAATCAGCCCCAGCATTTT. Amino acids: CASSLGTRANQPQHF. The chain employs TRBV5-8 and TRBJ1-5; D might be TRBD1 (6 bases). Trimming cost V 4 bases and J 3 bases, with 14 bases left between them. The CDR3 length is 15 residues. Germline V gene data show CDR1 as SGHTS and CDR2 as YDEGEE. Based on the CDR3 plus reference TRBV5-8 and TRBJ1-5, the full variable domain is EAGVTQSPTHLIKTRGQQATLRCSPISGHTSVYWYQQALGLGLQFLLWYDEGEERNRGNFPPRFSGRQFPNYSSELNVNALELEDSALYLCASSLGTRANQPQHFGDGTRLSIL.

J is TRBJ1-3 and V is TRBV28; possible D gene TRBD1, 6 bases. Germline CDR1 is MDHEN and CDR2 is SYDVKM. With 1 base removed from V and 4 bases from J, the gap between germline ends came to 17 bases. The CDR3 has 17 residues. This CDR3 reads CASSLYTRTGSGNTIYF. In DNA form, the CDR3 reads TGTGCCAGCAGTTTATACACCCGTACAGGGTCAGGAAACACCATATATTTT.

The genes are TRBV7-9 and TRBJ2-7; TRBD1 matches 7 bases. This CDR3 is built from 14 residues. Germline CDR1 and CDR2: SEHNR and FQNEAQ (reference sequence). V lost 5 bases to trimming and J lost 6 bases; unmatched junction nucleotides: 10. CDR3 sequence (DNA): TGTGCCAGCAGCGAGACGACAGGGTTAGCCGAGCAGTACTTC. Translation: CASSETTGLAEQYF.

Concerning this clone itself: Other DNA sequences of this sample code for an identical CDR3. This chain links TRBV6-5 with TRBJ2-7; TRBD2 agrees at 9 bases. This CDR3 has 15 amino acids. CDR1 is MNHEY and CDR2 is SVGAGI in the germline V gene. V gave up 0 bases and J gave up 4 bases; unmatched junction bases: 4. For the CDR3, the DNA is TGTGCCAGCAGTTACTCGTTAGCGGGGGCGTACGAGCAGTACTTC. The encoded protein is CASSYSLAGAYEQYF.

The CDR3 DNA follows: TGCAGCGCAATGAGTTTTCAGGGTGAAAAACTGTTTTTT. This gives the protein CSAMSFQGEKLFF. J is TRBJ1-4 and V is TRBV29-1; D possibly corresponds to TRBD1 (5 bases). The CDR3 length is 13 residues. The germline V and J ends were trimmed by 7 bases and 7 bases, with 16 bases remaining between them. Looked up from germline, CDR1 is SQVTM and CDR2 is ANQGSEA. Full variable domain (remainder filled in from reference TRBV29-1 and TRBJ1-4): SAVISQKPSRDICQRGTSLTIQCQVDSQVTMMFWYRQQPGQSLTLIATANQGSEATYESGFVIDKFPISRPNLTFSTLTVSNMSPEDSSIYLCSAMSFQGEKLFFGSGTQLSVL.

V usage is TRBV5-1 and J usage is TRBJ2-5; 13 bases agree with TRBD2. The CDR3 spans 18 residues. Trimming removed 3 bases from V and 5 bases from J; junction bases left unmatched: 13. Per the germline V gene, CDR1 is SGHRS and CDR2 is YFSETQ. The CDR3 DNA reads as TGCGCCAGCAGCTCAGGGAAACTAGCGGGGGGGCATCAGGAGACCCAGTACTTC. Translation: CASSSGKLAGGHQETQYF. The entire variable domain, with the rest obtained from reference TRBV5-1 and TRBJ2-5, is as follows: KAGVTQTPRYLIKTRGQQVTLSCSPISGHRSVSWYQQTPGQGLQFLFEYFSETQRNKGNFPGRFSGRQFSNSRSEMNVSTLELGDSALYLCASSSGKLAGGHQETQYFGPGTRLLVL.

This clone was seen a single time. This chain joins TRBV7-8 and TRBJ2-7; 7 positions match TRBD1. Trimming at V came to 2 bases and at J to 3 bases, leaving 10 bases not matched to a gene. Germline CDR1 and CDR2: SGHVS and FQNEAQ. This CDR3 region has 16 residues. The CDR3 loop is CASSLNPPGQFYEQYF. CDR3 DNA sequence: TGTGCCAGCAGCTTAAACCCCCCGGGACAGTTCTACGAGCAGTACTTC.

The gene calls are TRBV30 and TRBJ1-5, with 7 nucleotides matching TRBD1. Trimming removed 2 bases from V and 5 bases from J; junction bases left unmatched: 3. Germline values: CDR1 GTSNPN, CDR2 SVGIG (reference sequence). The CDR3 consists of 13 residues. The CDR3 reads CAWSPTGYQPQHF. The CDR3 DNA reads TGTGCCTGGAGTCCGACAGGGTATCAGCCCCAGCATTTT. Supplemented by reference TRBV30 and TRBJ1-5, the full variable domain reads SQTIHQWPATLVQPVGSPLSLECTVEGTSNPNLYWYRQAAGRGLQLLFYSVGIGQISSEVPQNLSASRPQDRQFILSSKKLLLSDSGFYLCAWSPTGYQPQHFGDGTRLSIL.

The V call is TRBV7-2, the J call TRBJ2-5, with D unclear. The germline gives CDR1 SGHTA, CDR2 FQGNSA. The V end lost 6 bases, the J end lost 2 bases, and 10 bases lay between the germline ends. This CDR3 has 13 amino acids. In DNA, the CDR3 is TGTGCCAGCAGGACACCTCTACAAGAGACCCAGTACTTC. Protein sequence: CASRTPLQETQYF. The whole variable domain, filled in from reference TRBV7-2 and TRBJ2-5, reads GAGVSQSPSNKVTEKGKDVELRCDPISGHTALYWYRQSLGQGLEFLIYFQGNSAPDKSGLPSDRFSAERTGGSVSTLTIQRTQQEDSAVYLCASRTPLQETQYFGPGTRLLVL.

The genes are TRBV12-2 and TRBJ2-3; TRBD2 is the table's D call, not checked against the DNA. TRBV12-2 corresponds to a pseudogene. The CDR3 extends over 18 amino acids. The CDR3 protein is CASRFYPPCGSSTDTQYF. Here the CDR3 DNA reads TGTGCAAGTCGCTTTTATCCCCCATGCGGGTCAAGCACAGATACGCAGTATTTT.

The chain is built from TRBV5-1 and TRBJ1-1; D not certain. The CDR3 loop spans 16 amino acids. Per germline, CDR1 SGHRS and CDR2 YFSETQ. V was pared by 2 bases and J by 0 bases, with 14 bases between. The CDR3 coding sequence is TGCGCCAGCAGCTTAAACAGCCGGTCCTTGAACACTGAAGCTTTCTTT. Its translation is CASSLNSRSLNTEAFF.

The chain is built from TRBV6-6 and TRBJ1-5, with a weak D call TRBD1 (6 bases). Trimming cost V 10 bases and J 4 bases, with 23 bases left between them. CDR1 is MNHNY, CDR2 SVGAGI, per germline (reference sequence). CDR3 length: 16 residues. Here the CDR3 DNA reads TGTGCCACCCTAGAGACTCGACAGGCTGGGAATCAGCCCCAGCATTTT. Translating it yields CATLETRQAGNQPQHF.

The V gene is TRBV21-1, the J gene TRBJ1-2; the DNA was not compared with TRBD1, the D call given in the table. TRBV21-1 represents a pseudogene. The CDR3 is made up of 16 amino acids. The CDR3: CASSRTMGQPNYGYTF. CDR3 coding DNA: TGTGCCAGCAGCCGAACCATGGGACAACCCAACTATGGCTACACCTTC.

V and J are TRBV6-5 and TRBJ1-5, with a weak D call TRBD1 (6 bases). Per germline, CDR1 MNHEY and CDR2 SVGAGI. V lost 6 bases and J lost 0, with 12 bases in between. This CDR3 has 15 amino acids. The CDR3 region is CASRQGIYSNQPQHF. As DNA, the CDR3 is TGTGCCAGCAGGCAGGGGATTTATAGCAATCAGCCCCAGCATTTT.

CDR3: CASSPFSRGDTQYF. For the CDR3, the DNA is TGTGCCAGCAGCCCCTTCTCCAGGGGTGATACGCAGTATTTT. The chain employs TRBV11-2 and TRBJ2-3; possibly TRBD1 for D (6 bases). V lost 5 bases to trimming and J lost 6 bases, with 15 bases between them. The CDR3 length is 14 residues. The germline V gene has CDR1 SGHAT and CDR2 FQNNGV.